This T cell receptor (beta chain) stems from a study of cytomegalovirus exposure and HLA in healthy donors. At the level of the study: Unique TCRs from HLA-typed donors, some 85 million of them, were held in an early data release.

The PCR used 60 Vbeta and 13 Jbeta primers. Libraries were prepared by immunoSEQ multiplex PCR; TCRdb keeps only in-frame clonotypes and omits some of them. The data contain 100,000 or so clones, approximately 82% of them singletons. Germline CDR1 is MGHDK and CDR2 is SYGVNS. V was clipped by 7 bases and J by 5 bases; unmatched bases: 15. The CDR3 is 17 residues long. The V and J genes are TRBV25-1 and TRBJ2-5; 11 bases agree with TRBD2. The sequence was collected from a man in his forties in good health and CMV-seronegative. Sequenced sample: PBMCs. The CDR3 region has the DNA TGTGCCAGCAACGTTAGCGGGGGGGCCTCGTCAGAGGAGACCCAGTACTTC. Translated: CASNVSGGASSEETQYF.